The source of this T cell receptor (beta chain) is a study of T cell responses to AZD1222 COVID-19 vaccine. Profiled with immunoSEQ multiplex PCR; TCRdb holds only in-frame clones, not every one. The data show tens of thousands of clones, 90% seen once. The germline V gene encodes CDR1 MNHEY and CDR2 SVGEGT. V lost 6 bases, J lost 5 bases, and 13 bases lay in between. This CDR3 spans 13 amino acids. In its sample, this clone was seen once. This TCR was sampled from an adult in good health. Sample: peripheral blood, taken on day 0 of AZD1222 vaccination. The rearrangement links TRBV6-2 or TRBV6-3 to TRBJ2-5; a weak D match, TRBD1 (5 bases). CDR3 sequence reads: CASSTGTWETQYF. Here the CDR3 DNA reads TGTGCCAGCAGCACAGGTACTTGGGAGACCCAGTACTTC.